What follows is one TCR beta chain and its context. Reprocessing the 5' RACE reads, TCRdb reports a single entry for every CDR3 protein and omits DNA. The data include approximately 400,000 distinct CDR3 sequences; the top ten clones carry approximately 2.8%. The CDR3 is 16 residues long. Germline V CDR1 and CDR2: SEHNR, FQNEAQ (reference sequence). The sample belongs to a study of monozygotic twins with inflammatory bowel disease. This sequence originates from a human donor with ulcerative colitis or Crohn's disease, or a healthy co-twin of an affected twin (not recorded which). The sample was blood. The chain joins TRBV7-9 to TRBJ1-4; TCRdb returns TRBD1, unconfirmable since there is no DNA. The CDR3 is CASSLGDNGRDEKLFF.